Described below is a single T cell receptor (beta chain) sequence and its context. Its antigen is currently not known. Base-call qualities are not available, and no considerably larger clone is one nucleotide away. Naive CD8 T cell libraries were made from around 18,000 to 910,000 sorted cells using 10%, 30% or 50% of purified RNA. On a BD FACSAria II, naive CD8 T cells were FACS-sorted as CD8+CD4-CCR7+CD45RA+ and collected into RLT Plus buffer. Detection sensitivity was tested by spiking Jurkat RNA equal to roughly ten TCR copies' worth into samples containing roughly 17,000-1,100,000 naive CD8 T cells. CD8 T cells were enriched using RosetteSep CD8+ T Cell Enrichment Cocktail and Ficoll-Paque, and the enriched cells then underwent ACK red cell lysis. These data are taken from a study of molecular identifiers for immune sequencing clone quantification (dated by TCRdb to the late 2010s). A note on the overall study: For a replicate experiment, RNA from roughly 18,000 or 92,000 naive CD8 T cells was divided into five aliquots, of which four were sequenced. This methods study used CD8 T cells to benchmark TCR RNA copy counting and molecular-identifier clustering-based TCR repertoire sequencing (MIDCIRS).

On the study overall, not on this receptor specifically: In CMV-specific effector cells, clones with more than 20 RNA copies accounted for over 97% of molecules, whereas in naive cells such clones accounted for under 1%. Even against a background of roughly 1 million naive CD8 T cells, spiked-in Jurkat TCR RNA amounting to a single cell's worth was reported to be detectable. Highly expanded clone sizes could be underestimated if identical TCR molecules share a barcode. Modeling estimated 2.5 to 3.5 recovered TCR RNA copies per cell, compared with approximately 9.5 by digital PCR, which implies about 30% capture efficiency. The naive libraries included spiked-in Jurkat TCR RNA (10 copies' worth), and this Jurkat TCR RNA is not part of the donor repertoire. When barcode sub-clustering was omitted, TCR diversity was inflated by chimeric consensus sequences, with chimeras reaching as high as 47%.

The library was prepared using PCR. The instrument was a NextSeq 500. Bulk TCR libraries were made following a previously described method, with the TCR primers given in Table S5. The Qiagen AllPrep DNA/RNA kit was used to purify total RNA. Before analysis, reads from multiple sequencing runs of one library were combined. Per the original workflow: Reads were retained only if an exact TCR constant sequence was present, and the retained reads were trimmed to 150 nt and grouped according to their 12-nt molecular barcodes. Reads inside each barcode group were sub-clustered using a 15% Levenshtein threshold, and a quality-weighted consensus sequence was constructed for each RNA molecule. Non-functional sequences were removed, as were lower-count sequences one edit away from another. Based on fitting two negative binomial distributions, any barcode sub-cluster with under 20% of the maximum read count was discarded. The public reads were reanalyzed by TCRdb: fastp trimming at Q25, MiXCR alignment, in-frame beta chains only. Here each entry gathers all rows of one CDR3 protein and keeps the most common genes and DNA. The V and J calls, along with clone size, are taken from TCRdb and not from the paper's own processing. Across this sample there are approximately 590,000 distinct CDR3 sequences, with 25% seen only once. The ten most abundant clones make up about 0.78% of the sample.

Sequences SEHNR (CDR1) and FQNEAQ (CDR2) are obtained from the germline V gene (reference sequence). Including cysteine and phenylalanine, the CDR3 has 13 amino acids. Of the read, only the CDR3 DNA is kept; its 39 bases are in frame from base 1. The germline ends are 8 bases apart after V is trimmed by 1 base and J by 8 bases. Material for sequencing was naive CD8+ T cells from blood, with Jurkat cell RNA spiked in. This specimen's cell subset or site label, interpreted: FACS-sorted CD8+CD4-CCR7+CD45RA+ naive T cells. The rearrangement combines TRBV7-9 with TRBJ1-4; the D gene lacks a confident call. This TCR derives from a human donor in good health. Some libraries in this study had Jurkat cell RNA spiked in. The encoded CDR3 is CASSLDLGEKLFF. The DNA sequence is as follows: TGTGCCAGCAGCTTAGACCTGGGCGAAAAACTGTTTTTT. Reference TRBV7-9 and TRBJ1-4 proteins supply the regions before and after the CDR3; the full variable domain is: DTGVSQNPRHKITKRGQNVTFRCDPISEHNRLYWYRQTLGQGPEFLTYFQNEAQLEKSRLLSDRFSAERPKGSFSTLEIQRTEQGDSAMYLCASSLDLGEKLFFGSGTQLSVL.